A selection of T cell receptor beta chains follows, all from one sample in a study of beta chain features in type 1 diabetes. Method: immunoSEQ multiplex PCR; TCRdb's copy keeps in-frame clones and lacks some. This sample has over 100,000 clones, with about a sixth found just once. The specimen sequenced was central memory CD4+ T cells from blood. The receptor source for this set is a young man with type 1 diabetes. Each CDR3 is given with its conserved first and last residue. The D gene is left open where the match is weak. Size is stated for part of the rows, as once, few or many counts, or as a class when the clone is expanded.

cdr3_aa | cdr3_nt | j_call | clone_size | cdr3_length | d_call | v_call
CASSFVWGEGTDTQYF | TGTGCCAGCAGCTTTGTATGGGGGGAGGGCACAGATACGCAGTATTTT | TRBJ2-3 | . | 16 | . | TRBV11-3
CASSIFRENSPLHF | TGTGCCAGTAGTATTTTTCGGGAAAATTCACCCCTCCACTTT | TRBJ1-6 | . | 14 | . | TRBV19
CASSQGQGDQPQHF | TGTGCCAGCAGCCAAGGGCAGGGGGATCAGCCCCAGCATTTT | TRBJ1-5 | . | 14 | TRBD1 | TRBV2
CSVEETGDTQYF | TGCAGCGTTGAAGAGACAGGGGATACGCAGTATTTT | TRBJ2-3 | many | 12 | TRBD1 | TRBV29-1
CASSPRTLGEGADTGELFF | TGTGCCAGTAGTCCCCGGACCCTGGGCGAGGGGGCGGACACCGGGGAGCTGTTTTTT | TRBJ2-2 | . | 19 | TRBD1 | TRBV19
CASRLTGGDTGELFF | TGCGCCAGCCGCCTGACAGGGGGAGACACCGGGGAGCTGTTTTTT | TRBJ2-2 | . | 15 | TRBD1 | TRBV5-1
CASSSTTDTQYF | TGTGCCAGCAGCTCCACCACAGATACGCAGTATTTT | TRBJ2-3 | . | 12 | . | TRBV7-9
CASSETQGTAETQYF | TGTGCCAGCAGCGAAACCCAGGGGACAGCAGAGACCCAGTACTTC | TRBJ2-5 | . | 15 | TRBD1 | TRBV9
CASSPQGPTVNYGYTF | TGTGCCAGCAGCCCGCAGGGACCGACCGTAAACTATGGCTACACCTTC | TRBJ1-2 | . | 16 | . | TRBV7-2
CSARDLKTQYF | TGCAGTGCTAGAGATTTAAAGACCCAGTACTTC | TRBJ2-5 | few | 11 | . | TRBV20-1
CASSEGDSYNSPLHF | TGTGCCAGCAGTGAAGGCGACAGCTATAATTCACCCCTCCACTTT | TRBJ1-6 | few | 15 | . | TRBV6-1
CATVGQEPTDTQYF | TGTGCCACCGTGGGACAGGAGCCCACAGATACGCAGTATTTT | TRBJ2-3 | . | 14 | TRBD1 | TRBV10-3
CSVSEGTTDTQYF | TGCAGCGTTTCCGAGGGAACCACAGATACGCAGTATTTT | TRBJ2-3 | few | 13 | . | TRBV29-1
CASRQGQNTEAFF | TGTGCCAGCAGGCAGGGTCAGAACACTGAAGCTTTCTTT | TRBJ1-1 | many | 13 | . | TRBV6-5
CASSSQTEAFF | TGTGCCAGCAGCTCCCAAACTGAAGCTTTCTTT | TRBJ1-1 | many | 11 | . | TRBV5-4
CASSASQDGDTQYF | TGTGCCAGTAGTGCGAGCCAGGATGGGGATACGCAGTATTTT | TRBJ2-3 | . | 14 | . | TRBV19
CSAIDGYEQYF | TGCAGTGCTATAGATGGGTACGAGCAGTACTTC | TRBJ2-7 | many | 11 | . | TRBV20-1
CASSDALGEQYF | TGTGCCAGCAGTGATGCCTTGGGCGAGCAGTACTTC | TRBJ2-7 | . | 12 | . | TRBV6-6
CASTGKEEKLFF | TGTGCCAGCACGGGGAAGGAGGAAAAACTGTTTTTT | TRBJ1-4 | few | 12 | . | TRBV27
CASSSQGGNEQFF | TGTGCCAGCAGCTCGCAAGGAGGCAATGAGCAGTTCTTC | TRBJ2-1 | many | 13 | . | TRBV11-2
CASSRGLDTQYF | TGTGCCAGCAGTAGGGGGCTGGATACGCAGTATTTT | TRBJ2-3 | few | 12 | TRBD1 | TRBV7-6
CSVDFRGETQYF | TGCAGCGTTGATTTCAGGGGCGAGACCCAGTACTTC | TRBJ2-5 | . | 12 | . | TRBV29-1
CASSLVSPDRPPYEQYF | TGTGCCAGCAGCTTAGTTTCTCCGGACAGGCCTCCGTACGAGCAGTACTTC | TRBJ2-7 | few | 17 | TRBD1 | TRBV7-6
CSVEAGSNQPQHF | TGCAGCGTTGAAGCAGGTAGCAATCAGCCCCAGCATTTT | TRBJ1-5 | . | 13 | . | TRBV29-1
CASSVSAGARTDTQYF | TGTGCCAGTAGTGTATCAGCGGGGGCCCGCACAGATACGCAGTATTTT | TRBJ2-3 | many | 16 | TRBD2 | TRBV19
CASSYFTGDYNEQFF | TGTGCCAGCAGTTACTTCACAGGGGATTACAATGAGCAGTTCTTC | TRBJ2-1 | . | 15 | TRBD1 | TRBV6-6
CASSHTPNTEAFF | TGTGCCAGCAGCCATACACCCAACACTGAAGCTTTCTTT | TRBJ1-1 | many | 13 | . | TRBV6-6